Following are 6 T cell receptor beta chains from one sample sequenced in a study of cytomegalovirus exposure and HLA in healthy donors. The study ran its PCR with 60 Vbeta and 13 Jbeta primers. Produced via immunoSEQ multiplex PCR; TCRdb's table is partial and in-frame only. This repertoire shows some 120,000 clones, approximately 9.4% found once; its top ten account for less than 4%. The sequencing sample was made of PBMCs. These receptors were taken from a man younger than 40 in good health and CMV-seronegative.

J is TRBJ1-1 and V is TRBV28; a possible D gene is TRBD1 (5 bases). The CDR3 covers 14 residues. Germline V CDR1 and CDR2: MDHEN, SYDVKM. V was cut by 7 bases and J by 4 bases, with 16 bases left in between. CDR3 sequence reads: CASTLLGGGTEAFF. In nucleotides, the CDR3 is TGTGCCAGCACCCTGTTGGGGGGTGGCACTGAAGCTTTCTTT. Complete variable domain (other parts from reference TRBV28 and TRBJ1-1): DVKVTQSSRYLVKRTGEKVFLECVQDMDHENMFWYRQDPGLGLRLIYFSYDVKMKEKGDIPEGYSVSREKKERFSLILESASTNQTSMYLCASTLLGGGTEAFFGQGTRLTVV.

This chain links TRBV7-6 with TRBJ2-3; D is possibly TRBD2 (6 bases). In germline, CDR1 is SGHVS, CDR2 FNYEAQ. This CDR3 is built from 17 residues. V was trimmed by 5 bases and J by 0 bases, leaving 18 bases between them. The CDR3 nucleotides read TGTGCCAGCAGCCAAACTTGGGGACTCGCTAGCACAGATACGCAGTATTTT. It specifies CASSQTWGLASTDTQYF.

This clone was counted only a few times. The V and J genes are TRBV5-1 and TRBJ2-7; a weak D match, TRBD1 (5 bases). The V and J ends lost 1 base and 3 bases respectively, with 8 bases between them. The CDR3 covers 13 residues. Germline V gene lookup returns CDR1 SGHRS and CDR2 YFSETQ. CDR3 sequence (DNA): TGCGCCAGCAGCTTGTTCCAGGGCTACGAGCAGTACTTC. Translation gives CASSLFQGYEQYF.

The gene calls are TRBV7-9 and TRBJ2-1; TRBD2 matches 9 bases. The CDR3 contains 18 residues. CDR1 and CDR2 (germline): SEHNR, FQNEAQ (reference sequence). Germline trimming cut 1 base from V and 5 bases from J; bases unmatched to any gene: 12. For the CDR3, the DNA is TGTGCCAGCAGCTTAGGGGCGTCGAGCGGACTAGCGAACAATGAGCAGTTCTTC. Translation: CASSLGASSGLANNEQFF.

The chain combines TRBV30 with TRBJ2-7; no firm D call. Germline V lookup: CDR1 GTSNPN, CDR2 SVGIG (reference sequence). This CDR3 contains 13 residues. V shed 5 bases and J shed 0 bases, with 11 bases lying between them. The CDR3 DNA reads as TGTGCCTGGGAGATGGGCGACTCCTACGAGCAGTACTTC. Translated, it gives CAWEMGDSYEQYF.

J is TRBJ1-1 and V is TRBV2, with D possibly TRBD1 on 5 matching bases. CDR1 is SNHLY and CDR2 is FYNNEI in the germline V gene. The V gene lost 2 bases and the J gene lost 0 bases, with 7 bases spanning the gap. This CDR3 is 14 amino acids long. The CDR3 protein is CASSEQGLNTEAFF. Written as DNA, the CDR3 is TGTGCCAGCAGTGAACAGGGTTTGAACACTGAAGCTTTCTTT.